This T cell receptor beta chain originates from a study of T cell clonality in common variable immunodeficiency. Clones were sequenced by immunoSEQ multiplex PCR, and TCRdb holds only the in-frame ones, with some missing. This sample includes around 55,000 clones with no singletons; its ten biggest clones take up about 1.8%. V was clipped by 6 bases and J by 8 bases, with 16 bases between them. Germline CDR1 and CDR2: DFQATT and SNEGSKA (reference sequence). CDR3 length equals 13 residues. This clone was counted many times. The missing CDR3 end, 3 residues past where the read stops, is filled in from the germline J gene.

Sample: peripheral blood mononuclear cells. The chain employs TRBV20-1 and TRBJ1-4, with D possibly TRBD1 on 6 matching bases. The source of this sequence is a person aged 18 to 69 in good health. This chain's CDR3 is CSAKTGGVEKLFF. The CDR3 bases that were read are TGCAGTGCCAAGACAGGCGGTGTAGAAAAA.